A selection of T cell receptor beta chains follows, all from one sample in a study of cytomegalovirus exposure and HLA in healthy donors. Clones were read by immunoSEQ multiplex PCR, and TCRdb kept only the in-frame ones, dropping some. The sample yields about 140,000 clones, approximately 80% seen once. The sample was PBMCs. These receptors were collected from a man aged 25 to 45 in good health and CMV-seronegative. CDR3s include the opening cysteine and the closing phenylalanine or tryptophan. The D gene is left open where the match is weak. Clone size, where shown, is once, few, many, or a class for clones that have expanded.

D gene | J gene | V gene | clone size | CDR3 protein | CDR3 DNA
- | TRBJ2-4 | TRBV19 | - | CASTYGPFQYF | TGTGCCAGTACTTATGGGCCCTTTCAGTACTTC
- | TRBJ2-7 | TRBV28 | - | CASSSWTSKSYEQYF | TGTGCCAGCAGTTCGTGGACATCCAAATCCTACGAGCAGTACTTC
- | TRBJ1-2 | TRBV19 | - | CASSKQVANYGYTF | TGTGCCAGTAGTAAACAGGTGGCAAACTATGGCTACACCTTC
TRBD1 | TRBJ2-3 | TRBV5-1 | many | CASSGDRAFTDTQYF | TGCGCCAGCAGCGGGGACAGGGCCTTCACAGATACGCAGTATTTT
TRBD2 | TRBJ2-2 | TRBV28 | once | CASGPLGSGIWELFF | TGTGCCAGCGGTCCCCTCGGTAGCGGGATTTGGGAGCTGTTTTTT
- | TRBJ1-1 | TRBV5-6 | - | CASSSVEVGNTEAFF | TGTGCCAGCAGCTCGGTGGAGGTGGGGAACACTGAAGCTTTCTTT
TRBD1 | TRBJ1-2 | TRBV13 | - | CASSGGGANYGYTF | TGTGCCAGCAGCGGAGGGGGCGCGAACTATGGCTACACCTTC
TRBD1 | TRBJ1-1 | TRBV18 | - | CASSPRDREAFF | TGTGCCAGCTCACCGAGGGACAGGGAAGCTTTCTTT
TRBD2 | TRBJ2-1 | TRBV18 | - | CAIPGTSGRNEQFF | TGTGCCATCCCCGGGACTAGCGGGAGGAATGAGCAGTTCTTC
- | TRBJ2-7 | TRBV29-1 | - | CSVEDSGRSTYEQYF | TGCAGCGTTGAAGATTCCGGCAGGTCCACCTACGAGCAGTACTTC
- | TRBJ2-3 | TRBV4-1 | - | CASRGLPADTQYF | TGCGCCAGCAGGGGACTTCCGGCGGATACGCAGTATTTT
- | TRBJ2-1 | TRBV18 | - | CASSPIGSSYNEQFF | TGTGCCAGCTCACCAATAGGGAGCTCCTACAATGAGCAGTTCTTC
TRBD2 | TRBJ2-7 | TRBV7-8 | - | CASSPGGRSYEQYF | TGTGCCAGCAGCCCGGGAGGGAGATCCTACGAGCAGTACTTC
TRBD1 | TRBJ2-3 | TRBV18 | - | CASSIQGAFTDTQYF | TGTGCCAGCTCAATCCAGGGGGCGTTCACAGATACGCAGTATTTT
- | TRBJ2-5 | TRBV21-1 | once | CASSKKGGQGIKTQYF | TGTGCCAGCAGCAAAAAGGGGGGACAGGGGATCAAGACCCAGTACTTC
TRBD1 | TRBJ1-3 | TRBV7-2 | few | CASSFDTGAGNTIYF | TGTGCCAGCAGCTTCGATACAGGGGCTGGAAACACCATATATTTT
TRBD1 | TRBJ2-1 | TRBV2 | - | CASSFQGAPSDEQFF | TGTGCCAGCAGTTTCCAGGGGGCCCCTTCTGATGAGCAGTTCTTC
- | TRBJ2-3 | TRBV29-1 | - | CSVDRKGGYLHHFKSTDTQYF | TGCAGCGTTGATAGGAAAGGAGGATACCTTCATCACTTTAAGAGCACAGATACGCAGTATTTT
TRBD2 | TRBJ2-7 | TRBV25-1 | - | CASSGTSGYEQYF | TGTGCCAGCAGTGGGACTAGCGGATACGAGCAGTACTTC
- | TRBJ1-2 | TRBV4-1 | - | CASSPGQRGYGYTF | TGCGCCAGCAGCCCAGGACAGAGAGGCTATGGCTACACCTTC
- | TRBJ2-3 | TRBV28 | - | CASYPLGGLSTSTDTQYF | TGTGCCAGTTACCCCCTCGGGGGTCTATCCACTAGCACAGATACGCAGTATTTT
- | TRBJ2-3 | TRBV6-1 | - | CASRRDTQYF | TGTGCCAGCAGGAGGGATACGCAGTATTTT
- | TRBJ1-1 | TRBV29-1 | - | CSVVQFVNTEAFF | TGCAGCGTTGTCCAATTTGTGAACACTGAAGCTTTCTTT
TRBD2 | TRBJ2-1 | TRBV6-5 | once | CASSYILAGEREQFF | TGTGCCAGCAGTTACATCCTAGCGGGAGAACGTGAGCAGTTCTTC
- | TRBJ2-3 | TRBV5-5 | - | CASSLEWLQRGRVDTQYF | TGTGCCAGCAGCTTGGAATGGCTCCAAAGGGGCAGGGTAGATACGCAGTATTTT
- | TRBJ2-2 | TRBV7-9 | - | CASSLGPSPKWLTGELFF | TGTGCCAGCAGCTTAGGTCCTAGCCCGAAATGGCTCACCGGGGAGCTGTTTTTT
TRBD2 | TRBJ2-7 | TRBV6-8 | - | CASSCKTSGSYEQYF | TGTGCCAGCTCCTGCAAGACTAGCGGCTCCTACGAGCAGTACTTC
TRBD1 | TRBJ2-3 | TRBV5-4 | once | CASSLGQGADTQYF | TGTGCCAGCAGCCTCGGACAGGGAGCAGATACGCAGTATTTT
TRBD2 | TRBJ2-5 | TRBV5-1 | - | CASSAGLAYLQETQYF | TGCGCCAGCAGCGCGGGACTAGCGTATTTACAAGAGACCCAGTACTTC
TRBD2 | TRBJ2-1 | TRBV11-3 | - | CASSCPLPLAGGFDEQFF | TGTGCCAGCAGCTGTCCCCTTCCTCTAGCGGGAGGGTTTGATGAGCAGTTCTTC
- | TRBJ1-5 | TRBV6-5 | few | CASSYGGEYQPQHF | TGTGCCAGCAGTTACGGGGGGGAATATCAGCCCCAGCATTTT
TRBD1 | TRBJ2-1 | TRBV10-3 | - | CAISESVGTGTGNEQFF | TGTGCCATCAGTGAGTCTGTTGGGACAGGGACGGGGAATGAGCAGTTCTTC
- | TRBJ1-5 | TRBV6-5 | - | CASSPRWEGQPQHF | TGTGCCAGCAGTCCCAGGTGGGAGGGTCAGCCCCAGCATTTT
TRBD1 | TRBJ1-5 | TRBV5-6 | few | CASSIMTGDQPQHF | TGTGCCAGCAGCATAATGACAGGGGATCAGCCCCAGCATTTT
- | TRBJ2-7 | TRBV30 | once | CAWRGPYEQYF | TGTGCCTGGAGGGGCCCCTACGAGCAGTACTTC
- | TRBJ2-7 | TRBV6-1 | - | CASRGSFVYGYEQYF | TGTGCCAGCCGGGGGAGTTTTGTCTATGGCTACGAGCAGTACTTC
TRBD2 | TRBJ2-3 | TRBV7-2 | - | CASSRLAADTQYF | TGTGCCAGCAGCCGACTAGCGGCAGATACGCAGTATTTT
TRBD2 | TRBJ2-7 | TRBV28 | - | CASSSFLAGEAYEQYF | TGTGCCAGCAGTTCCTTCCTAGCGGGAGAAGCGTACGAGCAGTACTTC
- | TRBJ1-1 | TRBV2 | - | CASSEQNTEAFF | TGTGCCAGCAGTGAACAGAACACTGAAGCTTTCTTT
TRBD2 | TRBJ2-3 | TRBV6-4 | - | CASSGGTSVTDTQYF | TGTGCCAGCAGTGGCGGGACTAGCGTAACAGATACGCAGTATTTT
- | TRBJ1-1 | TRBV7-8 | - | CASSLIQGTDLNTEAFF | TGTGCCAGCAGCTTAATTCAAGGGACTGACTTGAACACTGAAGCTTTCTTT
- | TRBJ2-4 | TRBV30 | - | CAFQGAKNIQYF | TGTGCCTTTCAGGGAGCCAAAAACATTCAGTACTTC
TRBD1 | TRBJ1-5 | TRBV30 | - | CAWGDRASQPQHF | TGTGCCTGGGGAGACAGGGCTAGTCAGCCCCAGCATTTT
- | TRBJ2-7 | TRBV5-4 | - | CASSLAGVGSYEQYF | TGTGCCAGCAGCTTGGCAGGGGTGGGGTCCTACGAGCAGTACTTC
TRBD2 | TRBJ2-3 | TRBV5-1 | once | CASSALTSGSAGTQYF | TGCGCCAGCAGTGCACTTACTAGCGGGAGCGCGGGTACGCAGTATTTT
TRBD1 | TRBJ2-3 | TRBV2 | - | CASRGTGHLGDTQYF | TGTGCCAGCAGGGGGACAGGCCACCTAGGAGATACGCAGTATTTT
- | TRBJ2-1 | TRBV7-9 | few | CASSLRAGSNEQFF | TGTGCCAGCAGCTTAAGGGCAGGGTCAAATGAGCAGTTCTTC
- | TRBJ2-7 | TRBV6-5 | - | CASSEAPGVYEQYF | TGTGCCAGCAGTGAGGCCCCGGGGGTCTACGAGCAGTACTTC
TRBD2 | TRBJ2-7 | TRBV5-1 | few | CASSLGGTSVSYEQYF | TGCGCCAGCAGCTTGGGTGGGACTAGCGTGAGTTACGAGCAGTACTTC
- | TRBJ2-7 | TRBV30 | - | CAWSVGQGDYEQYF | TGTGCCTGGAGTGTTGGGCAGGGCGACTACGAGCAGTACTTC
TRBD1 | TRBJ1-2 | TRBV6-6 | - | CASSYGQGSYGYTF | TGTGCCAGCAGTTATGGACAGGGGTCCTATGGCTACACCTTC
- | TRBJ1-1 | TRBV19 | - | CASKGNLNTEAFF | TGTGCCAGTAAGGGGAACTTGAACACTGAAGCTTTCTTT
- | TRBJ2-3 | TRBV29-1 | - | CSVPGTGVHGTQYF | TGCAGCGTTCCCGGGACTGGGGTGCATGGTACGCAGTATTTT
- | TRBJ2-3 | TRBV9 | once | CASSVLGLTTDTQYF | TGTGCCAGCAGCGTTTTAGGACTTACCACAGATACGCAGTATTTT
- | TRBJ2-2 | TRBV9 | - | CASSVGSGELFF | TGTGCCAGCAGCGTCGGTTCCGGGGAGCTGTTTTTT